The 17 T cell receptor beta chains listed next were all sequenced from one sample in a study of blood T cells in healthy people across ages. Together with a sample-barcoded 5' primer, a J-beta primer mix was included in a second PCR lasting about 6 to 11 cycles. TCRdb reprocessed the 5' RACE reads with MiXCR, giving one entry per CDR3 protein. The sample lists around 1,100,000 distinct CDR3 sequences, 35% to 40% seen once, with about an eighth in the top ten. The sample comprised blood. The source of these receptors is a man between 18 and 29 years old in good health.

This clonotype was counted between two and nine times. The genes are TRBV3-1 and TRBJ2-7; D call uncertain. CDR3 length equals 17 residues. V shed 4 bases and J shed 1 base, with 20 bases lying between them. CDR1 is LGHDT and CDR2 is YNNKEL in the germline V gene (reference sequence). The CDR3 DNA reads as TGTGCCAGCAGCCCTCCCGTGTGGGCTCCGGGTTCCTACGAGCAGTACTTC. Its protein is CASSPPVWAPGSYEQYF.

This clonotype was picked up a small number of times. This chain links TRBV6-2 or TRBV6-3 with TRBJ1-1, with D unclear. Germline V gene sequence: CDR1 MNHEY, CDR2 SVGEGT. V lost 6 bases and J 0 bases, leaving 11 bases between the germline ends. The CDR3 length is 14 residues. This chain's CDR3 is CASRIGIMNTEAFF. The CDR3 coding sequence is TGTGCCAGCAGGATAGGGATCATGAACACTGAAGCTTTCTTT.

This rearrangement joins TRBV6-2 or TRBV6-3 to TRBJ1-5; TRBD1 is a possible D gene (6 bases). Trimming took 5 bases from V and 7 from J, leaving 12 bases between them. The CDR3 runs to 13 residues. The germline V gene has CDR1 MNHEY and CDR2 SVGEGT. The CDR3 protein is CASSPTGVQPQHF. The DNA for the CDR3 is TGTGCCAGCAGTCCGACAGGTGTCCAGCCCCAGCATTTT.

V is TRBV7-9 and J is TRBJ1-6, with unresolved D. Germline V gene sequence: CDR1 SEHNR, CDR2 FQNEAQ (reference sequence). V lost 1 base to trimming and J lost 5 bases, with 6 bases between them. This CDR3 has 14 amino acids. CDR3 amino acids: CASSLEWNNSPLHF. Here the CDR3 DNA reads TGTGCCAGCAGCTTAGAATGGAATAATTCACCCCTCCACTTT.

The chain links TRBV20-1 to TRBJ2-7; D unresolved. Germline CDR1 DFQATT, CDR2 SNEGSKA (reference sequence). With 1 base removed from V and 1 base from J, the gap between germline ends came to 5 bases. This CDR3 has 12 amino acids. The DNA for the CDR3 is TGCAGTGCTAGAGTGGATTCCTACGAGCAGTACTTC. Residues: CSARVDSYEQYF.

This clonotype has a handful of counts. The gene calls are TRBV15 and TRBJ2-6; D is uncertain. The germline V gene encodes CDR1 LNHNV and CDR2 YYDKDF (reference sequence). This CDR3 is 14 amino acids long. Trimming removed 3 bases at V and 4 bases at J, with 7 bases between. CDR3 loop: CATSSPEGANVLTF. In nucleotides, the CDR3 is TGTGCCACCAGCAGCCCGGAAGGGGCCAACGTCCTGACTTTC.

This clonotype was counted a few times. One end of the junction is discordant with germline, which a read error may explain. The chain uses TRBV6-2 or TRBV6-3 and TRBJ2-1, with D perhaps TRBD1 or TRBD2 (5 bases each). The CDR3 is made up of 16 amino acids. Germline V lookup: CDR1 MNHEY, CDR2 SVGEGT. CDR3 loop: CASSYSVGTSNNEQFF. In DNA, the CDR3 is TGTGCCAGCAGTTACTCGGTCGGGACCTCCAACAATGAGCAGTTCTTC.

This chain connects TRBV9 to TRBJ2-1; weak D call: TRBD1 (5 bases). CDR3 length: 17 residues. Trimming took 4 bases from V and 1 from J, leaving 18 bases between them. The germline gives CDR1 SGDLS, CDR2 YYNGEE. This CDR3 reads CASSPNDRKTSYNEQFF. The CDR3, as DNA: TGTGCCAGCAGCCCGAACGACAGAAAAACTTCCTACAATGAGCAGTTCTTC.

This clonotype was found many times. This sequence joins TRBV29-1 and TRBJ2-3, with TRBD1 matching over 7 bases. CDR1 SQVTM and CDR2 ANQGSEA come from the germline V gene. The CDR3 length is 13 residues. V was pared by 5 bases and J by 0 bases, with 2 bases of the junction left unmatched. The CDR3 bases are TGCAGCGTTATAGGGGGCAGCACAGATACGCAGTATTTT. Its translation is CSVIGGSTDTQYF.

The rearrangement links TRBV24-1 to TRBJ1-5; TRBD1 is a possible D gene (6 bases). Germline CDR1 is KGHDR and CDR2 is SFDVKD. Trimming removed 9 bases from V and 2 bases from J, with 16 bases in between. The CDR3 consists of 15 residues. CDR3 coding DNA: TGTGCCACCCAAGCCGGGACACAAGGCAATCAGCCCCAGCATTTT. Translating it yields CATQAGTQGNQPQHF.

With respect to this clonotype: Being one base from a much bigger clone, this may be a read error. J is TRBJ2-4 and V is TRBV10-3, with a possible D match to TRBD2 (5 bases). V was trimmed by 5 bases and J by 3 bases, leaving 8 bases between them. The CDR3 consists of 13 residues. The germline V gene has CDR1 ENHRY and CDR2 SYGVKD. CDR3 coding DNA: TGTGCCATCAGTCTCGGGGACAAAAACATTCAGTACTTC. Encoded protein: CAISLGDKNIQYF.

This clonotype appeared a few times. The gene calls are TRBV9 and TRBJ1-1; no definite D call. The CDR3 contains 12 residues. Germline loops: CDR1 SGDLS, CDR2 YYNGEE. Between the trimmed V and J ends, which lost 0 bases and 3 bases, there was a span of 3 bases. The CDR3 here is CASSVGYTEAFF. The CDR3 DNA reads TGTGCCAGCAGCGTAGGTTACACTGAAGCTTTCTTT.

V and J are TRBV3-1 and TRBJ1-2; D not certain. This CDR3 has 14 residues. CDR1 and CDR2 from the germline V gene are LGHDT and YNNKEL (reference sequence). Trimming removed 2 bases at V and 7 bases at J, with 14 bases between. CDR3 DNA: TGTGCCAGCAGCCAAAAGTGGGGTCACGTTGGCTACACCTTC. Its protein product is CASSQKWGHVGYTF.

The V and J genes are TRBV7-9 and TRBJ1-2; D uncertain. Germline-derived CDR1 and CDR2 are SEHNR and FQNEAQ (reference sequence). The CDR3 covers 14 residues. The ends were cut back, 5 bases at V and 5 bases at J, with 15 bases in the middle. The CDR3, as DNA: TGTGCCAGCAGCCGCGACGGGTTTGAATATGGCTACACCTTC. Translation: CASSRDGFEYGYTF. Full variable domain (outside the CDR3, taken from reference TRBV7-9 and TRBJ1-2): DTGVSQNPRHKITKRGQNVTFRCDPISEHNRLYWYRQTLGQGPEFLTYFQNEAQLEKSRLLSDRFSAERPKGSFSTLEIQRTEQGDSAMYLCASSRDGFEYGYTFGSGTRLTVV.

CDR3 DNA sequence: TGTGCCATCAAGGTAGAGGATGAGCAGTTCTTC. Translating it yields CAIKVEDEQFF. The V gene is TRBV10-3, the J gene TRBJ2-1; no firm D call. This CDR3 has 11 amino acids. V gave up 7 bases and J gave up 8 bases, with 9 bases separating them. Germline V gives CDR1 ENHRY, CDR2 SYGVKD.

This clonotype showed up just a few times. The chain has TRBV6-5 and TRBJ2-7, with 8 nucleotides matching TRBD1. The CDR3 is made up of 13 amino acids. V dropped 6 bases and J dropped 6; count of bases not matched to a gene: 7. Germline-derived CDR1 and CDR2 are MNHEY and SVGAGI. The CDR3 coding sequence is TGTGCCAGCAGGCAAGGACAGGGATCCGAGCAGTACTTC. Protein sequence: CASRQGQGSEQYF.

V and J are TRBV14 and TRBJ1-6; D perhaps matches TRBD1 (5 bases). The germline V gene encodes CDR1 SGHDN and CDR2 FVKESK. V was trimmed by 3 bases and J by 11 bases, leaving 11 bases between them. The length of the CDR3 is 13 residues. The CDR3 DNA sequence: TGTGCCAGCAGCCAGCAGGGCAGTCCACCCCTCCACTTT. Translated: CASSQQGSPPLHF.